This is a list of T cell receptor beta chains from one sample in a study of blood T cell repertoires in COVID-19. Clones were read by immunoSEQ multiplex PCR, and TCRdb kept only the in-frame ones, dropping some. The sample includes about 50,000 clones, around 87% of them seen just once. What was sequenced was peripheral blood. These receptors all come from a man aged 50-60 years with active COVID-19. Each CDR3 is given with its conserved first and last residue. A D gene is named only where the DNA matches it firmly. Expanded clones are given a class, and other clones once, few, many or no size at all.

cdr3_aa	cdr3_nt	cdr3_length	v_call	j_call	d_call	clone_size
CASSAPRQGAGETQYF	TGTGCCAGCAGCGCCCCCCGACAGGGGGCGGGGGAGACCCAGTACTTC	16	TRBV7-2	TRBJ2-5	TRBD1	once
CSAGTSGRRGSDEQFF	TGCAGCGCTGGGACTAGCGGGAGAAGGGGGAGTGATGAGCAGTTCTTC	16	TRBV29-1	TRBJ2-1	TRBD2	few
CASGTAVPYYTQYF	TGTGCCAGCGGCACAGCTGTCCCCTATTATACGCAGTATTTT	14	TRBV7-9	TRBJ2-3	NA	NA
CSVEWRQTTGHGYTF	TGCAGCGTTGAATGGCGGCAGACTACAGGGCATGGCTACACCTTC	15	TRBV29-1	TRBJ1-2	NA	once
CASTRGWGVQETQYF	TGTGCCAGTACCAGAGGGTGGGGGGTGCAAGAGACCCAGTACTTC	15	TRBV19	TRBJ2-5	NA	NA
CASSPTPSRGAAYEQYF	TGTGCCAGCAGCCCCACCCCCAGCAGGGGCGCAGCCTACGAGCAGTACTTC	17	TRBV7-9	TRBJ2-7	NA	once
CASSSGTSPIFF	TGTGCCAGCAGTTCCGGGACTAGCCCAATATTTTTT	12	TRBV5-6	TRBJ2-2	TRBD2	NA
CATSDFVGEQFF	TGTGCCACCAGTGATTTTGTCGGTGAGCAGTTCTTC	12	TRBV24-1	TRBJ2-1	NA	NA
CSVERRGRRWNTEAFF	TGCAGCGTTGAGCGGAGGGGCCGACGGTGGAACACTGAAGCTTTCTTT	16	TRBV29-1	TRBJ1-1	NA	NA
CASRTGGNQPQHF	TGTGCCAGCCGGACAGGGGGCAATCAGCCCCAGCATTTT	13	TRBV7-9	TRBJ1-5	TRBD1	NA
CASSTQPPRETQYF	TGCGCCAGCAGCACACAGCCCCCCCGGGAGACCCAGTACTTC	14	TRBV5-1	TRBJ2-5	NA	NA
CSASQYPGQGYTF	TGCAGTGCTAGTCAATATCCGGGACAGGGCTACACCTTC	13	TRBV20-1	TRBJ1-2	TRBD1	NA
CASSYSSGTNYGYTF	TGTGCCAGCAGTTACTCGTCCGGTACCAACTATGGCTACACCTTC	15	TRBV6-5	TRBJ1-2	NA	NA
CASSKLAQTDTIYF	TGCGCCAGCAGCAAGCTAGCACAGACGGACACCATATATTTT	14	TRBV5-1	TRBJ1-3	NA	NA
CASSAPDRTTLNYGYTF	TGTGCCAGCAGCGCGCCAGACAGGACCACACTTAACTATGGCTACACCTTC	17	TRBV9	TRBJ1-2	NA	NA
CASSVEGQGADEQFF	TGTGCCAGCAGCGTAGAGGGACAGGGGGCCGATGAGCAGTTCTTC	15	TRBV9	TRBJ2-1	TRBD1	once
CASSQKASGRLTDTQYF	TGCGCCAGCAGTCAAAAGGCTAGCGGAAGACTCACAGATACGCAGTATTTT	17	TRBV23-1	TRBJ2-3	TRBD2	NA